The TCR beta chain described here comes from a study of T cells after posttransplantation cyclophosphamide. Study observations and caveats: Blood and skin or GI T cell repertoires showed limited TRB overlap. Later post-transplant blood repertoires were often dominated by donor CD8+ memory clones. TRB clonality was highly associated with recipient CMV seropositivity and reactivation.

Sequenced by immunoSEQ multiplex PCR; TCRdb stores in-frame clones only, minus some. This record lists 30,000 to 35,000 clones, none seen once only, and the top ten clones contain under 7%. This related bone marrow graft donor gave peripheral blood on the day of marrow donation. The CDR3 runs to 13 residues. Trimming left V 7 bases short and J 6 bases short, with 15 bases between. This clone was seen at least ten times. What it binds is not known. The TCR sequence derives from a woman aged 50 to 60 in good health and a related stem cell transplant donor. The sequenced sample consisted of PBMCs. V and J are TRBV12-3 or TRBV12-4 and TRBJ1-2; D call uncertain. CDR3 protein: CASTIAGFDGYTF. The CDR3 nucleotides are TGTGCCAGCACCATAGCGGGGTTTGATGGCTACACCTTC.